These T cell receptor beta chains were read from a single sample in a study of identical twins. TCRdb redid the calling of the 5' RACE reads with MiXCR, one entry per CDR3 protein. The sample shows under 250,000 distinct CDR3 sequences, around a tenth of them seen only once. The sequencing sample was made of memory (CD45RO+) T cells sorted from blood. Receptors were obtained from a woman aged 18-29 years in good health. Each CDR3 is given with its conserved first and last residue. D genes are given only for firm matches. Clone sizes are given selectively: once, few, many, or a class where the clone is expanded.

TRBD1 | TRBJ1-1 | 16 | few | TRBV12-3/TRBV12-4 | TGTGCCAGCAGAATGGCCGGGACAGGGGGGACCACTGAAGCTTTCTTT | CASRMAGTGGTTEAFF
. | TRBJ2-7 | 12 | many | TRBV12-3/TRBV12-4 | TGTGCCAGCAGTCGGACTGGGGCCGAGCAGTACTTC | CASSRTGAEQYF
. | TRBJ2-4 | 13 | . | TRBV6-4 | TGTGCCAGCAGTGACTCCGACGGAAACATTCAGTACTTC | CASSDSDGNIQYF
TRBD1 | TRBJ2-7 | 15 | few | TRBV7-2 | TGTGCCAGCTCTACCCCGGGACAGGGACTCTACGAGCAGTACTTC | CASSTPGQGLYEQYF
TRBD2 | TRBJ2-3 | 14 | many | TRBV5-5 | TGTGCCAGCATCCTCGGAGCGGGGGAGCGTACGCAGTATTTT | CASILGAGERTQYF
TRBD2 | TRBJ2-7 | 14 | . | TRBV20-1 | TGCAGTGCTAGCTTAGCGGGTACGAACTACGAGCAGTACTTC | CSASLAGTNYEQYF
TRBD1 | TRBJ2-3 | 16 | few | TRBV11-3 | TGTGCCAGCAGCTTCCCAGGAAGGGGGCGAAAAGATACGCAGTATTTT | CASSFPGRGRKDTQYF
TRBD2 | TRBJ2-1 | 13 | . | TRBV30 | TGTGCCTGGGCGGGAGATGAAGTGAATGAGCACCTCTTC | CAWAGDEVNEHLF
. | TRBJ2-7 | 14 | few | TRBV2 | TGTGCCAGCAGTGTGAGGCGGGGAGCCTACGAGCAGTACTTC | CASSVRRGAYEQYF
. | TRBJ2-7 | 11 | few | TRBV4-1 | TGCGCCAGCAGCCAAGGGAGTCAGCAGTACTTC | CASSQGSQQYF
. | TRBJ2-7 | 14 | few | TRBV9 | TGTGCCAGCAGCGTAGAGGCGGCCTCCTACGAGCAGTACTTC | CASSVEAASYEQYF
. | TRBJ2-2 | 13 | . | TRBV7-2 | TGTGCCAGCAGCTTGTTCTACACCGGGGAGCTGTTTTTT | CASSLFYTGELFF
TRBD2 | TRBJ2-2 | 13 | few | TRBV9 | TGTGCCAGCCGGGAGGGTTCTGGCGGGGAGCTGTTTTTT | CASREGSGGELFF
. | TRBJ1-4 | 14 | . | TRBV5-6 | TGTGCCAGCGCTATAACAGGGAGTTCTGAAAAACTGTTTTTT | CASAITGSSEKLFF
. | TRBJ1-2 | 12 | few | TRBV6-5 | TGTGCCAGCAGGGCAGGGCCCTATGGCTACACCTTC | CASRAGPYGYTF
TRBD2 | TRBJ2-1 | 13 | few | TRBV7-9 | TGTGCCAGCAGCACACTAGCGGGAGGGGAGCAGTTCTTC | CASSTLAGGEQFF
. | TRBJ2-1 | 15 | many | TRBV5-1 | TGCGCCAGCAGCCCGGAGGGGGGTTCCTACAATGAGCAGTTCTTC | CASSPEGGSYNEQFF
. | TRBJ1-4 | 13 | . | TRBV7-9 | TGTGCCAGCAGCTTAGGTCTCGACGAAAAACTGTTTTTT | CASSLGLDEKLFF
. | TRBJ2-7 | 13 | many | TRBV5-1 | TGCGCCAGCAGCTTGGACACGGGATACGAGCAGTACTTC | CASSLDTGYEQYF
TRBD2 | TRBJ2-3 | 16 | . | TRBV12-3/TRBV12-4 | TGTGCCAGCAGTTTAGGGGACTACCCAATCACAGATACGCAGTATTTT | CASSLGDYPITDTQYF
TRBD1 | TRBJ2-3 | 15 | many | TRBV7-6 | TGTGCCAGCAGCTCCGGGACAGGGCACACAGATACGCAGTATTTT | CASSSGTGHTDTQYF
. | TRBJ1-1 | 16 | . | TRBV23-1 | TGCGCCAGCAGTTCAATCGAGATAGGTTCGCACACTGAAGCTTTCTTT | CASSSIEIGSHTEAFF
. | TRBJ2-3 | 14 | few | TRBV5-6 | TGTGCCAGCAGCCGTACAGGGAGGACAGATACGCAGTATTTT | CASSRTGRTDTQYF
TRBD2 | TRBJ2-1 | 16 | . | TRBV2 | TGTGCCAGCAACCAGCGGGGCGGTAGCTCCTACAATGAGCAGTTCTTC | CASNQRGGSSYNEQFF
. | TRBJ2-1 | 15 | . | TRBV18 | TGTGCCAGCTCACCAGTTGTCGATTCTTACAATGAGCAGTTCTTC | CASSPVVDSYNEQFF
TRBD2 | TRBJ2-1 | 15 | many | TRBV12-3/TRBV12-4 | TGTGCCAGCAGACCGAGCGGGGGGGCCCACAATGAGCAGTTCTTC | CASRPSGGAHNEQFF
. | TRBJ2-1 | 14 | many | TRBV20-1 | TGCAGTGCTAGGGGACTGTATTCCTACAATGAGCAGTTCTTC | CSARGLYSYNEQFF
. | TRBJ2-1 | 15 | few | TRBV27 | TGTGCCAGCAGTTTAAGGGACCCTCAGGTCGATGAGCAGTTCTTC | CASSLRDPQVDEQFF
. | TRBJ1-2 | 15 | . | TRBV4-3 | TGCGCCAGCAGCCAGCCCGGGTCACCAGACTATGGCTACACCTTC | CASSQPGSPDYGYTF
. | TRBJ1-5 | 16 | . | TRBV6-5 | TGTGCCAGCAGTTACTCCAGGGGTAAGAAGAGTCAGCCCCAGCATTTT | CASSYSRGKKSQPQHF
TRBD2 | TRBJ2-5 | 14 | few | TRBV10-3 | TGTGCCATCAGCGGCGCGGGGGGAGAAGAGACCCAGTACTTC | CAISGAGGEETQYF
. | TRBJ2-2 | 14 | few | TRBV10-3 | TGTGCCATCAGTCCCGGGGGAAACACCGGGGAGCTGTTTTTT | CAISPGGNTGELFF
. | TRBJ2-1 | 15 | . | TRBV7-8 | TGTGCCAGCAGCTTCGACACTAGGGCAGGCAATGAGCAGTTCTTC | CASSFDTRAGNEQFF
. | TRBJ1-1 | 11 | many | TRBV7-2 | TGTGCCAGCGGGGGTAACACTGAAGCTTTCTTT | CASGGNTEAFF
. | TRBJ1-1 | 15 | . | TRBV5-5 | TGTGCCAGCAGCCCTTGGGGGGCGCGGAACACTGAAGCTTTCTTT | CASSPWGARNTEAFF
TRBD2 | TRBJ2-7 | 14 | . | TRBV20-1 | TGCAGTGCAAGGGCGGGAGGACAGCACTACGAGCAGTACTTC | CSARAGGQHYEQYF
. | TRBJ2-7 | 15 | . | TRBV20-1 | TGCAGTGCAGAGGGAGGGGGTCTTGGGGGGCAGGGGGAGTACTTC | CSAEGGGLGGQGEYF
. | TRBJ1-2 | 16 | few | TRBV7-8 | TGTGCCAGCAGCCGCGGGCGGGACACTCTGGGCTATGGCTACACCTTC | CASSRGRDTLGYGYTF
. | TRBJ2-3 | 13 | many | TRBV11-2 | TGTGCCAGCAGCTTAGGACGAACAGATACGCAGTATTTT | CASSLGRTDTQYF
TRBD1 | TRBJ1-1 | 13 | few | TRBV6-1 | TGTGCCAGCAGGCTGGACAGGTACACTGAAGCTTTCTTT | CASRLDRYTEAFF
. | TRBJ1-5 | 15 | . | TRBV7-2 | TGTGCCAGCAGCCCCCAGGGAGGTGGTTTTCAGCCCCAGCATTTT | CASSPQGGGFQPQHF
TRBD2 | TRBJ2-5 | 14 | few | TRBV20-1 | TGCAGTGCCAGGCCGGGAGGGCAGCTGGCGACCCAGTACTTC | CSARPGGQLATQYF
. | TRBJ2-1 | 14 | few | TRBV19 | TGTGCCACGGGGAAGGATAGCTCCTACAATGAGCAGTTCTTC | CATGKDSSYNEQFF
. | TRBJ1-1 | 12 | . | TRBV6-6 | TGTGCCAGCAGTTATAAGAACACTGAAGCTTTCTTT | CASSYKNTEAFF
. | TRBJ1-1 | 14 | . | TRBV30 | TGTGCCTGGTGCAGGACAGCGCCGAACACTGAAGCTTTCTTT | CAWCRTAPNTEAFF
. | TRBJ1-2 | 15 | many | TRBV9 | TGTGCCAGCAGCGCCACCGGGACTGCAGACTATGGCTACACCTTC | CASSATGTADYGYTF
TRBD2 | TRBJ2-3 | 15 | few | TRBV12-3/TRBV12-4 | TGTGCCAGCAGTTTGGGCAGCGGGGTGACAGATACGCAGTATTTT | CASSLGSGVTDTQYF
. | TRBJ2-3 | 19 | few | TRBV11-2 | TGTGCCAGCAGCTTGCCAGTGGCTACCCGGCCGACACACCCAGATACGCAGTATTTT | CASSLPVATRPTHPDTQYF
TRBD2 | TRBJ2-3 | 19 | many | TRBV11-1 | TGTGCCAGCAGCTTAGTCGACCTAGCGGGGGTAGGGTCGTTGGATACGCAGTATTTT | CASSLVDLAGVGSLDTQYF
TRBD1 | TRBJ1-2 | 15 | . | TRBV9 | TGTGCCAGCAGCCCCGGACAGGGGCTACGCTATGGCTACACCTTC | CASSPGQGLRYGYTF
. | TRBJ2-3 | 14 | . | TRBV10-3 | TGTGCCATCAATGCGGGACAGCAGGCAGATACGCAGTATTTT | CAINAGQQADTQYF
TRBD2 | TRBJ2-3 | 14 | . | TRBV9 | TGTGCCAGCAGCCCCCAAACTAGCGGGGGGATGCAGTATTTT | CASSPQTSGGMQYF
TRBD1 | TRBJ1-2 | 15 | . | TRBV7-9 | TGTGCCAGCAGCTTAGGAACAGGGGGCAACTATGGCTACACCTTC | CASSLGTGGNYGYTF
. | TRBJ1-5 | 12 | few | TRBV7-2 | TGTGCCAGCAGCTTGACGGGGAAAGCCCAGCATTTT | CASSLTGKAQHF
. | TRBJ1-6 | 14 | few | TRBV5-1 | TGCGCCAGCAGCCTGGGGGGGGGAAATTCACCCCTCCACTTT | CASSLGGGNSPLHF
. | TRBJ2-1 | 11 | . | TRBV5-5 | TGTGCCAGCAGCGCCGCGGCAGAGCAGTTCTTC | CASSAAAEQFF
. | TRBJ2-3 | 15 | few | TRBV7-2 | TGTGCCAGCAGCTTAGTGGGGGGGCCCCGAAATACGCAGTATTTT | CASSLVGGPRNTQYF